One sample yielded the 21 T cell receptor beta chains listed below, sequenced in a study of beta chain features in type 1 diabetes. Findings and limits, study-wide: When Type 1 diabetes patients were examined, their TCRB CDR3s proved moderately but significantly shorter in all four CD4+ subsets.

Their antigens are not known. Expressed TCRB transcripts got sequenced, as all isolated RNA was reverse transcribed. Assay used: immunoSEQ multiplex PCR; TCRdb lists only in-frame clones, some missing. The sample holds about 170,000 clones, under 9.5% seen once. What was sequenced was central memory CD4+ T cells from blood. These receptors originate from a man younger than 35 with type 1 diabetes.

The gene calls are TRBV7-2 and TRBJ1-1; 9 bases fit TRBD1. This CDR3 is 14 amino acids long. J was trimmed by 6 bases and V by 3 bases; bases with no gene match: 5. Germline V lookup: CDR1 SGHTA, CDR2 FQGNSA. The CDR3 spells CASSFLQGAAEAFF. The CDR3 nucleotides are TGTGCCAGCAGCTTCTTACAGGGGGCGGCTGAAGCTTTCTTT.

This clone has a handful of counts. The chain combines TRBV25-1 with TRBJ2-1; a weak D match, TRBD2 (6 bases). V was pared by 0 bases and J by 9 bases, with 9 bases between. CDR1 MGHDK and CDR2 SYGVNS come from the germline V gene. The CDR3 spans 13 residues. CDR3 in DNA: TGTGCCAGCAGTGAATATGGGGGACTTGAGCAGTTCTTC. Protein: CASSEYGGLEQFF.

The genes are TRBV10-3 and TRBJ2-3; 12 bases line up with TRBD2. CDR1 ENHRY and CDR2 SYGVKD come from the germline V gene. Trimming removed 11 bases from V and 4 bases from J; junction bases left unmatched: 4. The CDR3 totals 13 residues. CDR3: CASSGGAADTQYF. In DNA, the CDR3 is TGTGCCTCTAGCGGGGGGGCCGCAGATACGCAGTATTTT.

There are many counts of this clone. The V gene is TRBV19, the J gene TRBJ2-1, with TRBD2 matching over 9 bases. V was pared by 3 bases and J by 12 bases, with 12 bases of the junction left unmatched. This CDR3 contains 15 residues. The V gene's germline CDR1 is LNHDA and CDR2 SQIVND (reference sequence). The CDR3 region has the DNA TGTGCCAGTAGTATTATGGCGGGAGGGCCCATGGGGCAGTTCTTC. Protein product: CASSIMAGGPMGQFF.

This clone was detected ten times or more. The chain recombines TRBV7-9 with TRBJ2-7; TRBD2 matches 13 bases. The V gene's germline CDR1 is SEHNR and CDR2 FQNEAQ (reference sequence). The CDR3 contains 17 residues. Losses at the gene ends were 4 bases for V and 4 bases for J; bases not matched to a gene: 10. The CDR3 sequence: CASSSRLAGGLMYEQYF. DNA for the CDR3: TGTGCCAGCAGCTCCCGACTAGCGGGAGGTTTAATGTACGAGCAGTACTTC.

V gene TRBV6-6 combines with J gene TRBJ1-2; D might be TRBD1 (5 bases). Trimming shortened V by 6 bases and J by 5 bases, and 19 bases separated the two germline ends. CDR3 length equals 15 residues. Looked up from germline, CDR1 is MNHNY and CDR2 is SVGAGI (reference sequence). CDR3 amino acids: CASSHHDRGRYGYTF. CDR3 coding DNA: TGTGCCAGCAGCCACCACGATAGGGGCAGATATGGCTACACCTTC.

The chain carries TRBV7-2 and TRBJ2-5; weak D call: TRBD2 (6 bases). The CDR3 spans 13 residues. Trimming stripped 3 bases from V and 4 bases from J, with 9 bases between. Per germline, CDR1 SGHTA and CDR2 FQGNSA. Written as DNA, the CDR3 is TGTGCCAGCAGCTTGCCCGGGGGAGAGACCCAGTACTTC. Translation gives CASSLPGGETQYF.

This clone was observed a few times. The rearrangement joins TRBV7-6 to TRBJ2-5, with D possibly being TRBD2 (6 bases). This CDR3 spans 13 amino acids. Per germline, CDR1 SGHVS and CDR2 FNYEAQ. Trimming removed 6 bases from V and 1 base from J, with 9 bases in between. The CDR3 DNA reads as TGTGCCAGCAGTAGGAGGGTCCAAGAGACCCAGTACTTC. Protein product: CASSRRVQETQYF.

The rearrangement joins TRBV19 to TRBJ2-7, with 7 bases aligning to TRBD1. The CDR3 is 13 residues long. Germline loops: CDR1 LNHDA, CDR2 SQIVND (reference sequence). The trim removed 10 bases at V and 3 bases at J, leaving 9 bases unmatched. Here the CDR3 reads CATKTGTGYEQYF. CDR3 coding DNA: TGTGCCACCAAGACAGGGACCGGCTACGAGCAGTACTTC. The variable domain in full, completed from reference TRBV19 and TRBJ2-7, reads DGGITQSPKYLFRKEGQNVTLSCEQNLNHDAMYWYRQDPGQGLRLIYYSQIVNDFQKGDIAEGYSVSREKKESFPLTVTSAQKNPTAFYLCATKTGTGYEQYFGPGTRLTVT.

CDR3 DNA: TGTGCCAGCAGCGTGTATAATACGCAGTATTTT. Its protein product is CASSVYNTQYF. The rearrangement links TRBV14 to TRBJ2-3; D not resolved. Trimming left V 5 bases short and J 7 bases short, with 7 bases between. The CDR3 is 11 amino acids. Germline V gene sequence: CDR1 SGHDN, CDR2 FVKESK.

The chain carries TRBV9 and TRBJ2-7; a weak D match, TRBD2 (7 bases). Germline V gene sequence: CDR1 SGDLS, CDR2 YYNGEE. Trimming stripped 0 bases from V and 3 bases from J, with 10 bases between. The CDR3 is 14 residues long. DNA for the CDR3: TGTGCCAGCAGCGTAGAGGGGGGGGGCTACGAGCAGTACTTC. Translation: CASSVEGGGYEQYF.

The table lists this clone with many counts. The CDR3 here is CASSATHSGETQYF. The CDR3 nucleotides read TGCGCCAGCAGCGCGACGCACTCGGGAGAGACCCAGTACTTC. The J gene is TRBJ2-5, the V gene TRBV5-1; no definite D call. This CDR3 is 14 amino acids long. Between the trimmed V and J ends, which lost 4 bases and 4 bases, there was a span of 14 bases. Germline lookup yields CDR1 SGHRS and CDR2 YFSETQ.

This chain uses TRBV11-3 with TRBJ2-3; D may be TRBD2 (5 bases). The CDR3 spans 14 residues. The ends were cut back, 1 base at V and 0 bases at J, with 5 bases in the middle. Germline CDR1 reads SGHNT; CDR2 reads YENEEA. The CDR3 here is CASSLAGSTDTQYF. The CDR3 DNA sequence: TGTGCCAGCAGCTTAGCGGGAAGCACAGATACGCAGTATTTT.

The chain has TRBV4-2 and TRBJ1-4, with 7 bases lining up with TRBD1. Trimming at V came to 3 bases and at J to 8 bases, leaving 3 bases not matched to a gene. CDR1 is LGHNA and CDR2 is YNFKEQ in the germline V gene. The CDR3 spans 13 residues. The CDR3 is CASSQADREKLFF. The DNA of the CDR3 is TGTGCCAGCAGCCAGGCGGACAGGGAAAAACTGTTTTTT.

This clone turned up a few times. The rearrangement links TRBV19 to TRBJ1-2; 7 bases match TRBD1. Germline V lookup: CDR1 LNHDA, CDR2 SQIVND (reference sequence). The CDR3 spans 15 residues. Losses at the gene ends were 6 bases for V and 1 base for J; bases not matched to a gene: 8. CDR3 loop: CASRRGGAGNYGYTF. CDR3 nucleotides: TGTGCCAGTAGGAGAGGGGGCGCGGGTAACTATGGCTACACCTTC.

There are many counts of this clone. This chain connects TRBV29-1 to TRBJ2-7, with D possibly matching TRBD1 (6 bases). This CDR3 has 12 residues. Trimming left V 5 bases short and J 3 bases short, with 11 bases between. Germline assignment: CDR1 SQVTM and CDR2 ANQGSEA. CDR3 region: CSVQGPNYEQYF. CDR3 sequence (DNA): TGCAGCGTTCAGGGGCCAAACTACGAGCAGTACTTC.

This clone was found many times. This chain links TRBV4-3 with TRBJ2-3; 12 positions agree with TRBD2. Germline V gene data show CDR1 as LGHNA and CDR2 as YSLEER. V was pared by 3 bases and J by 6 bases, with 7 bases of the junction left unmatched. The CDR3 length is 16 residues. In DNA, the CDR3 is TGCGCCAGCAGCCAGCACCCGACTAGCGGGGGCGATACGCAGTATTTT. Translation gives CASSQHPTSGGDTQYF.

CDR3 DNA sequence: TGTGCCAGCACAGACCGGACTAGCGGGCAAGAGACCCAGTACTTC. Translation: CASTDRTSGQETQYF. This chain connects TRBV5-4 to TRBJ2-5; 11 bases are a match to TRBD2. The CDR3 has 15 residues. With V trimmed by 6 bases and J by 2 bases, 6 bases remained unmatched. CDR1 and CDR2 from the germline V gene are SGHNT and YYREEE (reference sequence).

Only a few counts were recorded for this clone. The chain links TRBV11-2 to TRBJ2-1; a possible D gene is TRBD2 (6 bases). V gave up 3 bases and J gave up 3 bases, with 9 bases separating them. The CDR3 runs 14 residues. Germline lookup yields CDR1 SGHAT and CDR2 FQNNGV. The CDR3 nucleotides are TGTGCCAGCAGCTTCGCGGACTACTACAATGAGCAGTTCTTC. Protein: CASSFADYYNEQFF.

The rearrangement uses TRBV7-2 and TRBJ1-2; the D gene is possibly TRBD1 (5 bases). The CDR3 is 12 residues long. Trimming stripped 8 bases from V and 4 bases from J, with 11 bases between. CDR1 and CDR2 from the germline V gene are SGHTA and FQGNSA. The DNA for the CDR3 is TGTGCCAGCGAAGGGGTCCTCTATGGCTACACCTTC. Protein: CASEGVLYGYTF.

This clone was detected a few times. V usage is TRBV30 and J usage is TRBJ2-5; D might be TRBD2 (6 bases). V was cut by 5 bases and J by 5 bases, with 15 bases left in between. Germline loops: CDR1 GTSNPN, CDR2 SVGIG (reference sequence). The CDR3 is 13 amino acids. CDR3: CAWSGGARETQYF. As DNA, the CDR3 is TGTGCCTGGTCCGGGGGTGCGAGGGAGACCCAGTACTTC.